These 18 T cell receptor beta chains originate from one sample sequenced in a study of T cell responses to AZD1222 COVID-19 vaccine. Produced via immunoSEQ multiplex PCR; TCRdb's table is partial and in-frame only. The data hold about 130,000 clones, with approximately 85% observed a single time. Sequenced here: peripheral blood, sampled 28 days after the second dose of the MenACWY control vaccine. Receptors originate from an adult who received the MenACWY meningococcal vaccine as a control.

This clone has just one count. The chain links TRBV5-4 to TRBJ1-2, with 12 bases that match TRBD1. Germline V CDR1 and CDR2: SGHNT, YYREEE (reference sequence). The CDR3 loop spans 16 amino acids. Trimming cost V 3 bases and J 3 bases; bases outside gene matches: 6. The chain's CDR3 is CASSSGTGGSHYGYTF. The CDR3 coding sequence is TGTGCCAGCAGCTCCGGGACAGGGGGCAGTCACTATGGCTACACCTTC. The full variable domain, its missing parts supplied by reference TRBV5-4 and TRBJ1-2, is ETGVTQSPTHLIKTRGQQVTLRCSSQSGHNTVSWYQQALGQGPQFIFQYYREEENGRGNFPPRFSGLQFPNYSSELNVNALELDDSALYLCASSSGTGGSHYGYTFGSGTRLTVV.

This clone appeared a few times. This chain uses TRBV28 with TRBJ1-5; no reliable D call. Trimming removed 7 bases from V and 6 bases from J, with 16 bases in between. This CDR3 is built from 14 residues. CDR1 is MDHEN and CDR2 is SYDVKM in the germline V gene. The CDR3 here is CASTLEGRGQPQHF. For the CDR3, the DNA is TGTGCCAGCACACTGGAGGGCCGGGGTCAGCCCCAGCATTTT.

The rearrangement links TRBV19 to TRBJ1-4, with TRBD1 as a possible D gene (5 bases). Germline values: CDR1 LNHDA, CDR2 SQIVND (reference sequence). V gave up 5 bases and J gave up 8 bases, with 18 bases separating them. CDR3 length equals 15 residues. CDR3 bases: TGTGCCAGTAGTCCCGGGCGGGGGAAGGAGGAAAAACTGTTTTTT. Residues: CASSPGRGKEEKLFF.

The V call is TRBV19, the J call TRBJ2-1; the match to TRBD2 covers 10 bases. The CDR3 extends over 15 amino acids. Germline assignment: CDR1 LNHDA and CDR2 SQIVND (reference sequence). V dropped 9 bases and J dropped 5; count of bases not matched to a gene: 10. CDR3 sequence reads: CASRTIAGGNNEQFF. The CDR3 DNA sequence: TGTGCCAGCCGAACGATAGCGGGAGGAAACAATGAGCAGTTCTTC.

The V and J genes are TRBV7-8 and TRBJ1-1; D is unresolved. The CDR3 loop spans 16 amino acids. CDR1 SGHVS and CDR2 FQNEAQ come from the germline V gene. Trimming left V 7 bases short and J 0 bases short, with 18 bases between. DNA of the CDR3: TGTGCCAGCATCGCGGGCGCCGGGAGGGTGAACACTGAAGCTTTCTTT. Amino acid sequence: CASIAGAGRVNTEAFF.

The chain combines TRBV5-1 with TRBJ1-4, with 10 bases that match TRBD1. CDR3 size: 18 residues. CDR1 is SGHRS and CDR2 is YFSETQ in the germline V gene. Trimming at V came to 0 bases and at J to 1 base, leaving 6 bases not matched to a gene. CDR3 protein: CASSLGRQGAGTNEKLFF. The DNA for the CDR3 is TGCGCCAGCAGCTTGGGTCGACAGGGGGCTGGAACTAATGAAAAACTGTTTTTT.

The V gene is TRBV7-3, the J gene TRBJ2-3; 8 bases agree with TRBD2. The ends lost 5 bases at V and 6 bases at J; junction bases unmatched: 10. Germline loops: CDR1 SGHTA, CDR2 FQGTGA. The CDR3 has 15 amino acids. The CDR3 sequence is CASSPRGAGVDTQYF. CDR3 DNA sequence: TGTGCCAGCAGCCCCCGAGGAGCGGGAGTGGATACGCAGTATTTT. The entire variable domain, with the rest obtained from reference TRBV7-3 and TRBJ2-3, is as follows: GAGVSQTPSNKVTEKGKYVELRCDPISGHTALYWYRQSLGQGPEFLIYFQGTGAADDSGLPNDRFFAVRPEGSVSTLKIQRTERGDSAVYLCASSPRGAGVDTQYFGPGTRLTVL.

The chain is built from TRBV6-5 and TRBJ1-4; 8 bases fit TRBD1. Germline V gene lookup returns CDR1 MNHEY and CDR2 SVGAGI. The ends lost 7 bases at V and 7 bases at J; junction bases unmatched: 5. The CDR3 runs 13 residues. The CDR3 spells CASMAGGFEKLFF. Written as DNA, the CDR3 is TGTGCCAGCATGGCAGGGGGCTTTGAAAAACTGTTTTTT.

This clone was counted once. The chain joins TRBV16 to TRBJ1-1; D possibly corresponds to TRBD1 (6 bases). Germline V gives CDR1 KGHSY, CDR2 FQNENV. The CDR3 sequence is 11 residues long. Trimming left V 2 bases short and J 9 bases short, with 7 bases between. In DNA, the CDR3 is TGTGCCAGCAGCCAAGGGGGCAAAGCTTTCTTT. It encodes CASSQGGKAFF.

The gene calls are TRBV7-8 and TRBJ1-2; 10 bases match TRBD1. Germline V gene sequence: CDR1 SGHVS, CDR2 FQNEAQ. The V gene end was trimmed by 4 bases and the J gene end by 7 bases; junction bases not matched to a gene: 6. The CDR3 has 14 residues. The CDR3 DNA sequence: TGTGCCAGCAGCTCGGGGGGGACAGGGGCTGGCTACACCTTC. Residues: CASSSGGTGAGYTF.

The rearrangement links TRBV5-5 to TRBJ2-7; 8 positions match TRBD1. The CDR3 is 13 amino acids. The junction had 8 bases not matched to a gene; V was cut back by 6 bases and J by 6 bases. Looked up from germline, CDR1 is SGHKS and CDR2 is YYEKEE (reference sequence). The CDR3 spells CASTRGPEGEQYV. CDR3 nucleotide sequence: TGTGCCAGCACCAGGGGGCCTGAAGGCGAGCAGTACGTC.

The J gene is TRBJ1-1, the V gene TRBV7-8; D might be TRBD1 (5 bases). Germline values: CDR1 SGHVS, CDR2 FQNEAQ. The CDR3 consists of 16 residues. V shed 5 bases and J shed 2 bases, with 18 bases lying between them. CDR3 sequence reads: CASSRTGTFLNTEAFF. CDR3 nucleotide sequence: TGTGCCAGCAGCCGCACCGGGACCTTCCTCAACACTGAAGCTTTCTTT.

The chain combines TRBV6-5 with TRBJ1-4; no firm D call. The CDR3 has 13 amino acids. CDR1 is MNHEY and CDR2 is SVGAGI in the germline V gene. V lost 7 bases, J lost 7 bases, and 13 bases lay in between. The CDR3 is CASKRGTIEKLFF. The CDR3 DNA is TGTGCCAGCAAGCGGGGTACGATTGAAAAACTGTTTTTT.

The V call is TRBV24-1, the J call TRBJ2-5; D is possibly TRBD1 or TRBD2 (7 bases each). CDR3 size: 16 residues. CDR1 is KGHDR and CDR2 is SFDVKD in the germline V gene. The V end lost 1 base, the J end lost 1 base, and 12 bases lay between the germline ends. CDR3 nucleotides: TGTGCCACCAGTGATTTAGGCAGGGGGGGCCAAGAGACCCAGTACTTC. Amino acids: CATSDLGRGGQETQYF.

The chain has TRBV28 and TRBJ1-5; TRBD1 might be the D (5 bases). Germline V gene sequence: CDR1 MDHEN, CDR2 SYDVKM. V gave up 10 bases and J gave up 6 bases, with 13 bases separating them. The CDR3 is 12 amino acids. The CDR3 nucleotides read TGTGCCACCAAGGGGTCGGCTCAGCCCCAGCATTTT. Its protein product is CATKGSAQPQHF.

The chain couples TRBV19 to TRBJ1-2; 11 bases agree with TRBD1. Germline CDR1 is LNHDA and CDR2 is SQIVND (reference sequence). Trimming cost V 5 bases and J 6 bases; bases outside gene matches: 2. The CDR3 is made up of 13 amino acids. CDR3 loop: CASSPDRGHGYTF. The CDR3 region has the DNA TGTGCCAGTAGTCCGGACAGGGGGCATGGCTACACCTTC.

V is TRBV27 and J is TRBJ1-2, with a tentative D call TRBD1 (5 bases). Germline V lookup: CDR1 MNHEY, CDR2 SMNVEV (reference sequence). The V gene lost 8 bases and the J gene lost 4 bases, with 11 bases spanning the gap. The CDR3 covers 12 residues. CDR3 in amino acids: CASSSGGYGYTF. The CDR3 DNA sequence: TGTGCCAGCTCCTCCGGGGGCTATGGCTACACCTTC.

The chain joins TRBV5-1 to TRBJ2-1; tentatively, D is TRBD2 (6 bases). Trimming stripped 4 bases from V and 4 bases from J, with 18 bases between. The CDR3 is 16 residues long. Germline V gives CDR1 SGHRS, CDR2 YFSETQ. CDR3 residues: CASSPQYGGEYNEQFF. CDR3 nucleotides: TGCGCCAGCAGCCCCCAGTACGGCGGGGAGTACAATGAGCAGTTCTTC.